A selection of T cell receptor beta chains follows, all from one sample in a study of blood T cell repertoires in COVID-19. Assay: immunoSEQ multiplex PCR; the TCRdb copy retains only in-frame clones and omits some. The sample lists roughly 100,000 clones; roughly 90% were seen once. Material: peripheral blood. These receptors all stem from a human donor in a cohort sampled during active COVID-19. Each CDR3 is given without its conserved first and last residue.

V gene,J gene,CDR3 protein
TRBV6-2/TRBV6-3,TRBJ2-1,ASSYSKFGLSSYNEQF
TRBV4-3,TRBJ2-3,ASSQEVIRSGRWGDTQY
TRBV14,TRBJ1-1,ASSQETGYSNLNTEAF
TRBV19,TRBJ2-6,ASETSGANVLT
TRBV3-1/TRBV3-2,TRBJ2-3,ASSQDRGDTQY
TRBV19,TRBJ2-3,ASSIRTGSTDTQY
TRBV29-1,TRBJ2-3,SVVRLAEASTDTQY
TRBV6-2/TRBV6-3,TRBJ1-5,ASSYAGGPNQPQH
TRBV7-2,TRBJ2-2,ASSPRASTGSGELF
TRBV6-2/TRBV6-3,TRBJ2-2,ASSSSGLTGELF
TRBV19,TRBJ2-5,ASSIGRQGRPGGETQY
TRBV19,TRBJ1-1,ASSSWTRGRAF
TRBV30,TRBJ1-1,AWSVEGALRLRTEAF
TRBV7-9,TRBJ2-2,ASSLPLLGQNTGELF